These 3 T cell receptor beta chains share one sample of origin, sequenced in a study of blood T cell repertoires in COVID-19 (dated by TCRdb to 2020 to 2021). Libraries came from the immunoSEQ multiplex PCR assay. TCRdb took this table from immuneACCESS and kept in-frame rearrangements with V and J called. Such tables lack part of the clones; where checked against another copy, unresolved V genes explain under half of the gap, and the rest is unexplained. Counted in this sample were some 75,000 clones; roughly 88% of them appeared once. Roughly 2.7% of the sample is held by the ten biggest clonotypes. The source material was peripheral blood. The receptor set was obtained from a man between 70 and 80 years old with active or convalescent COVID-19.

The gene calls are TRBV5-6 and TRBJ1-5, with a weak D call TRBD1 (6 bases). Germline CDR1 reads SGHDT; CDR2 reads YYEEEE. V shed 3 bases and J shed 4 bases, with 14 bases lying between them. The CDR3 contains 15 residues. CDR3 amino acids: CASSSFATGNQPQHF. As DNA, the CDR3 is TGTGCCAGCAGCTCCTTCGCTACAGGGAATCAGCCCCAGCATTTT.

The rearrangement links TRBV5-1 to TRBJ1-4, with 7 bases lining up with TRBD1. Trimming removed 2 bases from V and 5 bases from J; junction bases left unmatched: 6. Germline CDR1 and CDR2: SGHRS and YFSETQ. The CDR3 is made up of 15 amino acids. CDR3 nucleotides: TGCGCCAGCAGCTTCGTGGGACAGCAAAATGAAAAACTGTTTTTT. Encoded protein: CASSFVGQQNEKLFF.

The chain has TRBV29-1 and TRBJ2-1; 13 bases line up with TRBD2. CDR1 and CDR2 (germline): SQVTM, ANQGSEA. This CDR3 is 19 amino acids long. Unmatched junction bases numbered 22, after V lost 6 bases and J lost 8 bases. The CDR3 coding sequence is TGCAGCGTCCACGTTGGGGGCCCGGGACTAGCGGGAATCCGTGATGAGCAGTTCTTC. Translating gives CSVHVGGPGLAGIRDEQFF.